A single sample gave rise to the 13 T cell receptor beta chains below, sequenced in a study of T cell responses to AZD1222 COVID-19 vaccine. Repertoires were generated with immunoSEQ multiplex PCR, while TCRdb's copy carries only in-frame clones and drops some. This repertoire includes over 130,000 clones. The sequencing sample was made of peripheral blood. The receptors were gathered from an adult in good health.

Concerning this clone itself: This same CDR3 is encoded by further DNA sequences in the sample. The chain combines TRBV5-1 with TRBJ2-5; a weak D match, TRBD1 (5 bases). Germline V gives CDR1 SGHRS, CDR2 YFSETQ. This CDR3 has 13 amino acids. Deletions cut 4 bases from V and 1 base from J, with 8 bases between. The CDR3 bases are TGCGCCAGCAGCGGGGCCGTCCAAGAGACCCAGTACTTC. Protein: CASSGAVQETQYF.

This chain links TRBV7-9 with TRBJ1-1; D not certain. Germline CDR1 is SEHNR and CDR2 is FQNEAQ (reference sequence). Trimming stripped 1 base from V and 0 bases from J, with 3 bases between. This CDR3 is 13 amino acids long. The CDR3 sequence: CASSLDVNTEAFF. CDR3 nucleotide sequence: TGTGCCAGCAGCTTAGATGTGAACACTGAAGCTTTCTTT.

J is TRBJ1-1 and V is TRBV19, with D hard to call. The CDR3 covers 13 residues. The germline gives CDR1 LNHDA, CDR2 SQIVND (reference sequence). V lost 4 bases, J lost 2 bases, and 8 bases lay in between. CDR3 protein: CASSTGLNTEAFF. The CDR3 region has the DNA TGTGCCAGTAGTACCGGACTAAACACTGAAGCTTTCTTT. The full variable domain, its missing parts supplied by reference TRBV19 and TRBJ1-1, is DGGITQSPKYLFRKEGQNVTLSCEQNLNHDAMYWYRQDPGQGLRLIYYSQIVNDFQKGDIAEGYSVSREKKESFPLTVTSAQKNPTAFYLCASSTGLNTEAFFGQGTRLTVV.

This chain uses TRBV6-5 with TRBJ1-6; D is undetermined. Trimming took off 5 bases at V and 8 bases at J, with 13 bases between the two ends. This CDR3 has 14 amino acids. CDR1 is MNHEY, CDR2 SVGAGI, per germline. CDR3 residues: CASSLFRLYSPLHF. The CDR3 nucleotides read TGTGCCAGCAGTCTATTTCGACTGTATTCACCCCTCCACTTT.

The rearrangement links TRBV7-2 to TRBJ1-1; possibly TRBD1 for D (5 bases). The germline gives CDR1 SGHTA, CDR2 FQGNSA. The CDR3 is 16 residues long. V was trimmed by 6 bases and J by 1 base, leaving 18 bases between them. The CDR3, as DNA: TGTGCCAGCAGTCTCTGGGGGAGTTGGCGGAACACTGAAGCTTTCTTT. Translated, it gives CASSLWGSWRNTEAFF.

The gene calls are TRBV29-1 and TRBJ1-2; D might be TRBD1 (5 bases). The CDR3 contains 12 residues. Germline CDR1 and CDR2: SQVTM and ANQGSEA. The CDR3 DNA follows: TGCAGTGTAACCATCTCGGGGGATGGCTACACCTTC. As protein: CSVTISGDGYTF.

The CDR3 sequence is CASSLDGSASNQPQHF. The CDR3 nucleotides are TGTGCCAGCAGCTTGGACGGCAGCGCCTCCAATCAGCCCCAGCATTTT. The chain has TRBV5-6 and TRBJ1-5; D is uncertain. This CDR3 contains 16 residues. Germline V gene data show CDR1 as SGHDT and CDR2 as YYEEEE. Between the trimmed V and J ends, which lost 0 bases and 3 bases, there was a span of 13 bases.

V gene TRBV2 combines with J gene TRBJ1-1; D unclear. This CDR3 comprises 13 residues. Germline CDR1 SNHLY, CDR2 FYNNEI. V shed 0 bases and J shed 11 bases, with 13 bases lying between them. CDR3 bases: TGTGCCAGCAGTGAAGCCGAGGCGCCCCGTGCTTTCTTT. Protein product: CASSEAEAPRAFF.

J is TRBJ2-2 and V is TRBV27, with 8 nucleotides matching TRBD1. Germline CDR1 and CDR2: MNHEY and SMNVEV (reference sequence). The CDR3 is 15 amino acids. V trimming: 3 bases; J trimming: 5 bases; junction bases outside the gene matches: 5. In DNA, the CDR3 is TGTGCCAGCAGTTTTCGACAGGGGACTACCGGGGAGCTGTTTTTT. Translation gives CASSFRQGTTGELFF.

The chain has TRBV7-9 and TRBJ2-3, with a weak D call TRBD2 (6 bases). The CDR3 runs to 12 residues. Per the germline V gene, CDR1 is SEHNR and CDR2 is FQNEAQ (reference sequence). The V and J ends lost 7 bases and 4 bases respectively, with 9 bases between them. Here the CDR3 DNA reads TGTGCCAGCACCCCGGGGGCAGATACGCAGTATTTT. Translation gives CASTPGADTQYF.

The rearrangement uses TRBV5-1 and TRBJ1-2, with 8 positions matching TRBD1. Trimming removed 4 bases from V and 4 bases from J; junction bases left unmatched: 9. Germline CDR1 and CDR2: SGHRS and YFSETQ. This CDR3 spans 15 amino acids. CDR3 protein: CASSVTGASSYGYTF. The CDR3 DNA sequence: TGCGCCAGCAGCGTGACAGGGGCCTCCTCCTATGGCTACACCTTC.

The V call is TRBV7-6, the J call TRBJ2-2; D uncertain. Germline V gene lookup returns CDR1 SGHVS and CDR2 FNYEAQ. Trimming shortened V by 4 bases and J by 5 bases, and 14 bases separated the two germline ends. The CDR3 totals 15 residues. CDR3 nucleotides: TGTGCCAGCAGCTCCGAGGACCGCCTGACCGGGGAGCTGTTTTTT. Protein: CASSSEDRLTGELFF.

This rearrangement joins TRBV7-2 to TRBJ2-5, with 12 bases that match TRBD2. Germline V gene sequence: CDR1 SGHTA, CDR2 FQGNSA. The length of the CDR3 is 18 residues. Trimming at V came to 1 base and at J to 7 bases, leaving 13 bases not matched to a gene. For the CDR3, the DNA is TGTGCCAGCAGCTTAGGGCGGACACTAGCGGGGGGCCTGGGGACCCAGTACTTC. Protein product: CASSLGRTLAGGLGTQYF.